These 30 T cell receptor beta chains originate from one sample sequenced in a study of neurological immune-mediated disorders. One entry per CDR3 protein results from TCRdb running MiXCR on the 5' RACE reads. Altogether fewer than 50,000 distinct CDR3 sequences are present, roughly 13% being singletons, with the ten largest covering approximately 9%. Sample time point: longitudinal time-point 3. The sequencing sample was made of PBMCs. These receptors were taken from a male donor with HTLV-1-associated myelopathy (HAM/TSP).

This clonotype came up many times. J is TRBJ2-7 and V is TRBV5-1; 7 bases fit TRBD2. Germline V CDR1 and CDR2: SGHRS, YFSETQ. The CDR3 has 15 residues. Trimming removed 7 bases from V and 0 bases from J; junction bases left unmatched: 10. CDR3 loop: CASADARDYSYEQYF. CDR3 in DNA: TGCGCCAGCGCCGACGCCCGGGACTACTCCTACGAGCAGTACTTC.

The gene calls are TRBV10-2 and TRBJ2-2; D is ambiguous. CDR3 length equals 14 residues. CDR1 WSHSY and CDR2 SAAADI come from the germline V gene. V lost 3 bases and J lost 0, with 5 bases in between. CDR3 region: CASSDGPNTGELFF. The CDR3, as DNA: TGCGCCAGCAGTGATGGCCCGAACACCGGGGAGCTGTTTTTT.

The chain links TRBV11-2 to TRBJ1-2, with no clear D. Trimming cost V 5 bases and J 4 bases, with 17 bases left between them. Germline V gene data show CDR1 as SGHAT and CDR2 as FQNNGV. The CDR3 is made up of 15 amino acids. The CDR3 DNA sequence: TGTGCCAGCAGCGTAACCGACACGAGGATCTATGGCTACACCTTC. Amino acids: CASSVTDTRIYGYTF.

This clonotype came up many times. The J gene is TRBJ2-7, the V gene TRBV2, with D perhaps matching TRBD2 (6 bases). The V gene lost 5 bases and the J gene lost 5 bases, with 25 bases spanning the gap. This CDR3 region has 17 residues. Germline CDR1 and CDR2: SNHLY and FYNNEI. CDR3: CASSISSYGGLRDEQYF. Here the CDR3 DNA reads TGTGCCAGCAGTATAAGCTCTTATGGAGGGCTGCGTGACGAGCAGTACTTC.

This clonotype occurred many times. Here the CDR3 reads CSVGAGGYEQYF. In DNA form, the CDR3 reads TGCAGCGTTGGGGCAGGCGGGTACGAGCAGTACTTC. The chain uses TRBV29-1 and TRBJ2-7, with D maybe TRBD2 (5 bases). The CDR3 sequence is 12 residues long. V was pared by 4 bases and J by 4 bases, with 11 bases between. Looked up from germline, CDR1 is SQVTM and CDR2 is ANQGSEA.

This clonotype was picked up many times. The chain couples TRBV20-1 to TRBJ2-5; the D gene is possibly TRBD2 (6 bases). Between the trimmed V and J ends, which lost 3 bases and 3 bases, there was a span of 11 bases. The germline V gene encodes CDR1 DFQATT and CDR2 SNEGSKA (reference sequence). The length of the CDR3 is 13 residues. This chain's CDR3 is CSAREPSEETQYF. CDR3 coding DNA: TGCAGTGCTAGGGAGCCTAGCGAAGAGACCCAGTACTTC.

Ten or more counts support this clonotype. This chain connects TRBV5-1 to TRBJ2-2; 7 bases match TRBD1. This CDR3 has 16 amino acids. Trimming cost V 4 bases and J 4 bases; bases outside gene matches: 10. Germline lookup yields CDR1 SGHRS and CDR2 YFSETQ. The CDR3 protein is CASSTDPTGITGELFF. For the CDR3, the DNA is TGCGCCAGCAGCACCGATCCGACAGGGATCACCGGGGAGCTGTTTTTT.

This clonotype was observed many times. The chain links TRBV5-6 to TRBJ2-1, with TRBD2 as a possible D gene (6 bases). Germline assignment: CDR1 SGHDT and CDR2 YYEEEE. V shed 0 bases and J shed 0 bases, with 10 bases lying between them. The CDR3 has 16 residues. CDR3 residues: CASSLGAGSSYNEQFF. CDR3 DNA sequence: TGTGCCAGCAGCTTGGGAGCCGGGAGCTCCTACAATGAGCAGTTCTTC.

This clonotype has just one count. The rearrangement links TRBV29-1 to TRBJ2-3; D might be TRBD2 (8 bases). The ends were cut back, 8 bases at V and 4 bases at J, with 22 bases in the middle. Germline CDR1 reads SQVTM; CDR2 reads ANQGSEA. The CDR3 extends over 15 amino acids. In nucleotides, the CDR3 is TGCAGCTCCCCCAGGGGGGGGCGGGGGGCAGATACGCAGTATTTT. Translating it yields CSSPRGGRGADTQYF.

This clonotype has just a few counts. This chain connects TRBV7-9 to TRBJ2-7; no reliable D call. The CDR3 loop spans 13 amino acids. Deletions cut 5 bases from V and 6 bases from J, with 14 bases between. CDR1 and CDR2 (germline): SEHNR, FQNEAQ (reference sequence). CDR3 coding DNA: TGTGCCAGCAGCCCCGACCGACGCAGCGAGCAGTACTTC. This encodes CASSPDRRSEQYF. Full variable domain (outside the CDR3, taken from reference TRBV7-9 and TRBJ2-7): DTGVSQNPRHKITKRGQNVTFRCDPISEHNRLYWYRQTLGQGPEFLTYFQNEAQLEKSRLLSDRFSAERPKGSFSTLEIQRTEQGDSAMYLCASSPDRRSEQYFGPGTRLTVT.

This clonotype appeared many times. This chain connects TRBV9 to TRBJ2-5; 8 bases match TRBD2. The CDR3 consists of 15 residues. Germline CDR1 is SGDLS and CDR2 is YYNGEE. J lost 3 bases, V lost 4 bases, and 8 bases had no gene match. The CDR3, as DNA: TGTGCCAGCAGCCATCGGAACGGGGGGGAAGAGACCCAGTACTTC. Protein: CASSHRNGGEETQYF.

This clonotype has at least ten counts. The chain uses TRBV7-2 and TRBJ1-3; D gene ambiguous. Germline assignment: CDR1 SGHTA and CDR2 FQGNSA. There are 12 residues in the CDR3. Trimming removed 0 bases from V and 6 bases from J, with 3 bases in between. In nucleotides, the CDR3 is TGTGCCAGCAGCTTAGCTCCAAACACCATATATTTT. It encodes CASSLAPNTIYF.

This clonotype has a count of ten or more. The chain joins TRBV10-3 to TRBJ2-2; tentative D call: TRBD2 (6 bases). V lost 3 bases, J lost 6 bases, and 14 bases lay in between. CDR1 is ENHRY, CDR2 SYGVKD, per germline. The CDR3 is made up of 15 amino acids. The chain's CDR3 is CAISEPRGGPGELFF. In DNA form, the CDR3 reads TGTGCCATCAGTGAACCCCGGGGAGGACCCGGGGAGCTGTTTTTT.

This clonotype appeared many times. The chain couples TRBV27 to TRBJ2-1, with D unresolved. Germline V gene data show CDR1 as MNHEY and CDR2 as SMNVEV (reference sequence). The ends were cut back, 0 bases at V and 12 bases at J, with 9 bases in the middle. The CDR3 extends over 12 amino acids. The CDR3 region is CASSLSGFGQFF. The CDR3 DNA is TGTGCCAGCAGTTTATCTGGTTTCGGGCAGTTCTTC.

This clonotype was detected many times. The chain has TRBV5-1 and TRBJ1-2; 7 positions agree with TRBD1. Germline V lookup: CDR1 SGHRS, CDR2 YFSETQ. This CDR3 has 14 amino acids. V lost 4 bases, J lost 2 bases, and 5 bases stayed unmatched. The CDR3 reads CASSDLQGNYGYTF. The CDR3 region has the DNA TGCGCCAGCAGCGACCTACAGGGGAACTATGGCTACACCTTC.

This clonotype was counted many times. The chain uses TRBV9 and TRBJ1-6; maybe TRBD1 (5 bases). Germline V gene data show CDR1 as SGDLS and CDR2 as YYNGEE. Trimming pared 4 bases from V and 1 base from J, leaving 12 bases between. The CDR3 loop spans 16 amino acids. The CDR3: CASSPRQISYNSPLHF. CDR3 sequence (DNA): TGTGCCAGCAGCCCACGACAGATATCCTATAATTCACCCCTCCACTTT.

This clonotype was observed many times. The V call is TRBV28, the J call TRBJ2-4, with TRBD1 identical over 7 bases. Germline CDR1 is MDHEN and CDR2 is SYDVKM. J gave up 5 bases and V 5 bases, and 18 bases lay outside the gene matches. The CDR3 is made up of 18 amino acids. The CDR3 region is CASSPLAKTGLFENIQYF. In DNA, the CDR3 is TGTGCCAGCAGTCCTCTTGCCAAGACAGGGCTATTTGAAAACATTCAGTACTTC.

Many counts were recorded for this clonotype. V gene TRBV6-2 or TRBV6-3 combines with J gene TRBJ2-7; 7 bases are shared with TRBD2. Trimming removed 2 bases from V and 2 bases from J; junction bases left unmatched: 9. The germline V gene has CDR1 MNHEY and CDR2 SVGEGT. The CDR3 runs 16 residues. The CDR3 coding sequence is TGTGCCAGCAGTTACCCCTCGCAGGCGGGGGCCTACGAGCAGTACTTC. This translates into CASSYPSQAGAYEQYF.

This clonotype was recorded at least ten times. The chain combines TRBV12-3 or TRBV12-4 with TRBJ1-6; possible D gene TRBD1, 6 bases. The CDR3 loop spans 14 amino acids. Trimming cost V 3 bases and J 6 bases, with 9 bases left between them. CDR3 nucleotides: TGTGCCAGCAGTTTGGGGACAACTAATTCACCCCTCCACTTT. As protein: CASSLGTTNSPLHF.

This clonotype was seen at least ten times. The chain links TRBV9 to TRBJ1-1; D may be TRBD1 (5 bases). The germline CDR1 and CDR2 sequences are SGDLS and YYNGEE. Trimming removed 3 bases at V and 0 bases at J, with 9 bases between. There are 14 residues in the CDR3. For the CDR3, the DNA is TGTGCCAGCAGCGGCAGGGAAATGAACACTGAAGCTTTCTTT. It specifies CASSGREMNTEAFF.

This clonotype was picked up many times. V usage is TRBV5-5 and J usage is TRBJ2-7; D unresolved. CDR1 is SGHKS, CDR2 YYEKEE, per germline (reference sequence). The CDR3 runs to 13 residues. Trimming stripped 1 base from V and 7 bases from J, with 12 bases between. This chain's CDR3 is CASSLFLEAEQYF. The CDR3 DNA reads as TGTGCCAGCAGCTTGTTTTTAGAGGCAGAGCAGTACTTC.

To note about this clonotype: This may be a read error, as it is one base from a much larger clone. The J gene is TRBJ1-6, the V gene TRBV5-1, with TRBD1 as a possible D gene (5 bases). CDR3 length equals 14 residues. Per the germline V gene, CDR1 is SGHRS and CDR2 is YFSETQ. DNA of the CDR3: TGCGCCAGCACCCCCGGGACGGTAGAATCACCCATCCACTTT. Protein: CASTPGTVESPIHF.

At least ten counts were recorded for this clonotype. The chain has TRBV3-1 and TRBJ2-1, with D possibly being TRBD1 (5 bases). Per the germline V gene, CDR1 is LGHDT and CDR2 is YNNKEL (reference sequence). The CDR3 covers 13 residues. The germline V and J ends were trimmed by 3 bases and 12 bases, with 15 bases remaining between them. The CDR3 bases are TGTGCCAGCAGCCAGGGGCAATTGGTCGGGCAGTTCTTC. Translated, it gives CASSQGQLVGQFF.

Ten or more counts support this clonotype. The chain has TRBV27 and TRBJ1-5; TRBD1 aligns across 10 bases. Trimming cost V 9 bases and J 6 bases; bases outside gene matches: 14. This CDR3 spans 16 amino acids. The germline gives CDR1 MNHEY, CDR2 SMNVEV (reference sequence). CDR3 nucleotide sequence: TGTGCCAGTGGATCAAAGGGGACAGGGGCGTTTCAGCCCCAGCATTTT. It translates to CASGSKGTGAFQPQHF.

This clonotype came up many times. This chain joins TRBV7-8 and TRBJ1-4; unclear D gene. The CDR3 sequence is 14 residues long. V shed 5 bases and J shed 8 bases, with 15 bases lying between them. Germline CDR1 is SGHVS and CDR2 is FQNEAQ. CDR3 nucleotide sequence: TGTGCCAGCAGCCCCCAAGGTGTTAGGGAAAAACTGTTTTTT. Protein product: CASSPQGVREKLFF.

Ten or more counts support this clonotype. V gene TRBV15 combines with J gene TRBJ1-5; D may be TRBD1 (5 bases). With 0 bases removed from V and 6 bases from J, the gap between germline ends came to 15 bases. The CDR3 runs 16 residues. Germline V gene data show CDR1 as LNHNV and CDR2 as YYDKDF (reference sequence). The CDR3 coding sequence is TGTGCCACCAGCAGAGATCTAGGACAACGAGGTCAGCCCCAGCATTTT. This encodes CATSRDLGQRGQPQHF. Filled out from reference TRBV15 and TRBJ1-5, the complete variable domain reads DAMVIQNPRYQVTQFGKPVTLSCSQTLNHNVMYWYQQKSSQAPKLLFHYYDKDFNNEADTPDNFQSRRPNTSFCFLDIRSPGLGDTAMYLCATSRDLGQRGQPQHFGDGTRLSIL.

This clonotype was recorded many times. This sequence joins TRBV15 and TRBJ2-5; 9 bases line up with TRBD1. This CDR3 has 16 amino acids. V gave up 1 base and J gave up 1 base; unmatched junction bases: 4. Germline lookup yields CDR1 LNHNV and CDR2 YYDKDF (reference sequence). The CDR3 reads CATSRGTGAFQETQYF. CDR3 DNA sequence: TGTGCCACCAGCAGAGGGACAGGGGCCTTCCAAGAGACCCAGTACTTC.

This clonotype was seen many times. The gene calls are TRBV9 and TRBJ2-5; 9 bases match TRBD2. Germline trimming cut 2 bases from V and 5 bases from J; bases unmatched to any gene: 7. CDR1 is SGDLS, CDR2 YYNGEE, per germline. The CDR3 is 15 residues long. CDR3: CASSVSGGIPETQYF. The CDR3, as DNA: TGTGCCAGCAGCGTTAGCGGGGGCATCCCGGAGACCCAGTACTTC.

This clonotype was observed many times. This chain connects TRBV5-1 to TRBJ2-7; 9 positions match TRBD1. CDR3 length equals 14 residues. J lost 6 bases, V lost 5 bases, and 9 bases had no gene match. The germline V gene encodes CDR1 SGHRS and CDR2 YFSETQ. The CDR3 region is CASRTGTGYSEQYF. CDR3 nucleotide sequence: TGCGCCAGCAGAACCGGGACAGGGTATTCCGAGCAGTACTTC.

This clonotype was seen at least ten times. This rearrangement joins TRBV28 to TRBJ2-3; D possibly corresponds to TRBD1 (6 bases). CDR3 length equals 16 residues. Trimming pared 3 bases from V and 0 bases from J, leaving 13 bases between. Germline V gene lookup returns CDR1 MDHEN and CDR2 SYDVKM. The CDR3 DNA reads as TGTGCCAGCAGTTTTGGACAGAAATCTAGCACAGATACGCAGTATTTT. Translated, it gives CASSFGQKSSTDTQYF.